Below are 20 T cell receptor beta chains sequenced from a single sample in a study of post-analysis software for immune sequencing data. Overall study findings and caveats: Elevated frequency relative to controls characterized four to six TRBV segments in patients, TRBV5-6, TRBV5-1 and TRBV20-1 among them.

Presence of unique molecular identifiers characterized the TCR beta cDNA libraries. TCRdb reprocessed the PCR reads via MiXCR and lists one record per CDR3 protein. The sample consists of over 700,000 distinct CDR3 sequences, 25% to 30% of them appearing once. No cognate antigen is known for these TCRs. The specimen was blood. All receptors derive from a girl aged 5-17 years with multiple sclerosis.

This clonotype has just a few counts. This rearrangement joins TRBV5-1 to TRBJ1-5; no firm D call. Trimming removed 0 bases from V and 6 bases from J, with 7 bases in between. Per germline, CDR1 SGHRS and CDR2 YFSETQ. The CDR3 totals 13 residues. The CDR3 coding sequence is TGCGCCAGCAGCTTGGATTTGGGTCAGCCCCAGCATTTT. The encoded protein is CASSLDLGQPQHF. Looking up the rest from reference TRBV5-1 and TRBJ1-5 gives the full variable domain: KAGVTQTPRYLIKTRGQQVTLSCSPISGHRSVSWYQQTPGQGLQFLFEYFSETQRNKGNFPGRFSGRQFSNSRSEMNVSTLELGDSALYLCASSLDLGQPQHFGDGTRLSIL.

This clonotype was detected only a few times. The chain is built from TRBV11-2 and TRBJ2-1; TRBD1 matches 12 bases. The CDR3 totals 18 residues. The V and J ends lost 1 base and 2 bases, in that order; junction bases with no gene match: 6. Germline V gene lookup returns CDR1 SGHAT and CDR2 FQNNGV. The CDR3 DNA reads TGTGCCAGCAGCTTAGCTTCTGGGACAGGGGGCGCCTACAATGAGCAGTTCTTC. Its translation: CASSLASGTGGAYNEQFF. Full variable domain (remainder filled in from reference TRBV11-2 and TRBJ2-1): EAGVAQSPRYKIIEKRQSVAFWCNPISGHATLYWYQQILGQGPKLLIQFQNNGVVDDSQLPKDRFSAERLKGVDSTLKIQPAKLEDSAVYLCASSLASGTGGAYNEQFFGPGTRLTVL.

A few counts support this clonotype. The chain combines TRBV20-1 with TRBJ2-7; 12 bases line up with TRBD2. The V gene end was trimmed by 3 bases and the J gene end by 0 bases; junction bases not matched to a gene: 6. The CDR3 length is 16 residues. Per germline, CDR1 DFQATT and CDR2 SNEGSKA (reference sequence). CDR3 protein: CSASRPTSGSSYEQYF. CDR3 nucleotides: TGCAGTGCTAGTCGGCCGACTAGCGGGAGCTCCTACGAGCAGTACTTC.

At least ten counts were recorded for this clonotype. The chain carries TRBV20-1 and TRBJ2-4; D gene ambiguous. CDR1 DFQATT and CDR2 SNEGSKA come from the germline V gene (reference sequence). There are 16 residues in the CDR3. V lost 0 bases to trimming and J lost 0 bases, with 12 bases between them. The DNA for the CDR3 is TGCAGTGCTAGAGATCTCGCCTCCAGAGCCAAAAACATTCAGTACTTC. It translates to CSARDLASRAKNIQYF.

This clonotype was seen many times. CDR3 in amino acids: CASSPQSWYEQYF. The CDR3 DNA follows: TGTGCCAGCAGTCCCCAATCCTGGTACGAGCAGTACTTC. The V gene is TRBV27, the J gene TRBJ2-7; D gene ambiguous. The CDR3 is 13 residues long. Germline V gene data show CDR1 as MNHEY and CDR2 as SMNVEV (reference sequence). Trimming removed 5 bases at V and 4 bases at J, with 12 bases between.

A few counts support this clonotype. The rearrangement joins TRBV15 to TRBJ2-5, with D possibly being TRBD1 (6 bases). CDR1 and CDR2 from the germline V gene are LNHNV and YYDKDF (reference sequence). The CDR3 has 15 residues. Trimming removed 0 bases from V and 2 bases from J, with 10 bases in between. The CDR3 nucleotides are TGTGCCACCAGCAGAGATAGAACAGGGCAAGAGACCCAGTACTTC. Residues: CATSRDRTGQETQYF.

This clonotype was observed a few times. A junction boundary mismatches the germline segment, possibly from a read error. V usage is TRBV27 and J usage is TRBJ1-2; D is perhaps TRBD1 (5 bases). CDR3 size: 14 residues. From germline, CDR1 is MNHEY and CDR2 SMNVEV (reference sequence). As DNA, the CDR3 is TGTGCCAGCAGTTTTAGCAGGGTGGGCTATGGCTGCACCTTC. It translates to CASSFSRVGYGCTF.

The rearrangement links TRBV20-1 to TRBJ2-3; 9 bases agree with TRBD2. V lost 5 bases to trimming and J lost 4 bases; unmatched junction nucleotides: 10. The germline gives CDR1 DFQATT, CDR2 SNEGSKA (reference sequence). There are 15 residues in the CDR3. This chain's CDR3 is CSAVPTSGLPDTQYF. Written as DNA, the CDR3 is TGCAGTGCTGTTCCGACTAGCGGCTTACCAGATACGCAGTATTTT.

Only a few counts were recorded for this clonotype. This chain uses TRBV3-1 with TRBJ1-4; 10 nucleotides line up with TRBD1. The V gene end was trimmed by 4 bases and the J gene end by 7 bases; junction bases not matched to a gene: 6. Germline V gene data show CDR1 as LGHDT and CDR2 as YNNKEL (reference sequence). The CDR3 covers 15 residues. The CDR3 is CASSLRGDRGEKLFF. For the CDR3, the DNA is TGTGCCAGCAGCCTACGCGGGGACAGGGGTGAAAAACTGTTTTTT.

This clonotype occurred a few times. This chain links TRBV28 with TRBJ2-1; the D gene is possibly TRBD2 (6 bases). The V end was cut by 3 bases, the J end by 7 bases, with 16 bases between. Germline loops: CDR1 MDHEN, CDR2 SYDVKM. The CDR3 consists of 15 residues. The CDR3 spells CASSLTGARENEQFF. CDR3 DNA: TGTGCCAGCAGTTTGACGGGAGCCAGGGAGAATGAGCAGTTCTTC.

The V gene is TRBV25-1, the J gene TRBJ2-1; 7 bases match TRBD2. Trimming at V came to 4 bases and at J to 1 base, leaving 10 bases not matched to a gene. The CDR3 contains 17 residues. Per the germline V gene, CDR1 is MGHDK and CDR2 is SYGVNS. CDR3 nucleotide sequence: TGTGCCAGCAGTGGATACTTAGCGGGTGCTTCCTACAATGAGCAGTTCTTC. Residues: CASSGYLAGASYNEQFF.

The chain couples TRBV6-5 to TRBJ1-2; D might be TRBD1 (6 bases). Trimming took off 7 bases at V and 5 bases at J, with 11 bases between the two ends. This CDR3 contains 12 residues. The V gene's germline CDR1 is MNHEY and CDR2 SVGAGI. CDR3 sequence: CASTQQGYGYTF. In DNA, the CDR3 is TGTGCCAGCACCCAACAGGGTTATGGCTACACCTTC.

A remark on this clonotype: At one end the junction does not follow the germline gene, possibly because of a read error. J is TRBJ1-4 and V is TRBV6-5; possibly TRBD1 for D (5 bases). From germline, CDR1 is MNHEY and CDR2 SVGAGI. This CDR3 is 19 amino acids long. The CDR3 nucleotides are TGTGCCAGCAGTTACGAGTATGGGACGGCCCTTGCAACTAATGAAAAACGGTTTTTT. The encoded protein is CASSYEYGTALATNEKRFF.

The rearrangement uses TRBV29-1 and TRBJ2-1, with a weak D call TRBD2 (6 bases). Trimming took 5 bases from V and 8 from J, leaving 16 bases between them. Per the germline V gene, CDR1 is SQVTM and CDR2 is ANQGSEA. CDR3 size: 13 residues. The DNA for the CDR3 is TGCAGCGTTTATCGGGAGCGGGTGGATGAGCAGTTCTTC. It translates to CSVYRERVDEQFF.

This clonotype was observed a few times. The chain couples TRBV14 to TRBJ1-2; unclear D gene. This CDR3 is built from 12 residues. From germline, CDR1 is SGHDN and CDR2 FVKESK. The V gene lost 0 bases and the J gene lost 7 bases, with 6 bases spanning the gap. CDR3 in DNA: TGTGCCAGCAGCCAAGACGAGCGTGGCTACACCTTC. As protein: CASSQDERGYTF.

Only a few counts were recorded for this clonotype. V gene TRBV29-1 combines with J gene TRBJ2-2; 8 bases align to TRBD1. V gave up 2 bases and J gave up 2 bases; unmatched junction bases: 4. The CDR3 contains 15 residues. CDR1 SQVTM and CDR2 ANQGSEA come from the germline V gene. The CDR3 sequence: CSVEMTGANTGELFF. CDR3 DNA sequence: TGCAGCGTTGAAATGACAGGGGCCAACACCGGGGAGCTGTTTTTT.

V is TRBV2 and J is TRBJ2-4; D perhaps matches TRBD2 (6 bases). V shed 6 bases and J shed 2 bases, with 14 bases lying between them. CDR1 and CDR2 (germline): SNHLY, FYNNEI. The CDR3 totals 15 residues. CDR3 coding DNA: TGTGCCAGCAGGGGTGGGGGACTGTCCAAAAACATTCAGTACTTC. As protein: CASRGGGLSKNIQYF.

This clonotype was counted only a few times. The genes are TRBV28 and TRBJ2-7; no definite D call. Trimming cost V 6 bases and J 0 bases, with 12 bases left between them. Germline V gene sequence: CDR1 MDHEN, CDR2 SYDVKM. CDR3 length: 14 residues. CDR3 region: CASSKHTHSYEQYF. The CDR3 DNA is TGTGCCAGCAGCAAACACACACACTCCTACGAGCAGTACTTC.

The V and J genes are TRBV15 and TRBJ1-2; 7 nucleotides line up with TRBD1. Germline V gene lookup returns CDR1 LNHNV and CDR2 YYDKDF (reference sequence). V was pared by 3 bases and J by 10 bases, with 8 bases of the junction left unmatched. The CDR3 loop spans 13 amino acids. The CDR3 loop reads CATSRRDRPNYTF. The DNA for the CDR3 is TGTGCCACCAGCAGGAGGGACAGACCGAACTACACCTTC.

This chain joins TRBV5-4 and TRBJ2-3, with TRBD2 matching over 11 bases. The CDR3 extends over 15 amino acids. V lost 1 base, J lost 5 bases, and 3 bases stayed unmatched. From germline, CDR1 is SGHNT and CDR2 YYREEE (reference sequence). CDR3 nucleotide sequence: TGTGCCAGCAGCTTGAAGGGACTAGCGGAAGATACGCAGTATTTT. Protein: CASSLKGLAEDTQYF.